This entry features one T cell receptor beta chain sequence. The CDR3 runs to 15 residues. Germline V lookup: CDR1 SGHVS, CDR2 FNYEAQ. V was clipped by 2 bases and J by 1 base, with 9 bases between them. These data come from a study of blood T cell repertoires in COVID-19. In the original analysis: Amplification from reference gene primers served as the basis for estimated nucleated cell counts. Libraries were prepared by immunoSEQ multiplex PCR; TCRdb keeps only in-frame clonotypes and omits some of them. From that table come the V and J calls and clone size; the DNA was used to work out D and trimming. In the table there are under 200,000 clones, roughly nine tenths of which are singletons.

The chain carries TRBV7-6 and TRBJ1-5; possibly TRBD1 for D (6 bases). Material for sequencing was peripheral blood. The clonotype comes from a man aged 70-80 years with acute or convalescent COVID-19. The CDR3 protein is CASSLWQGSNQPQHF. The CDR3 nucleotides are TGTGCCAGCAGCTTATGGCAGGGGAGCAATCAGCCCCAGCATTTT. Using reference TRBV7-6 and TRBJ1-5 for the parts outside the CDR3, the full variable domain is GAGVSQSPRYKVTKRGQDVALRCDPISGHVSLYWYRQALGQGPEFLTYFNYEAQQDKSGLPNDRFSAERPEGSISTLTIQRTEQRDSAMYRCASSLWQGSNQPQHFGDGTRLSIL.